Following are 3 T cell receptor beta chains from one sample sequenced in a study of control samples from healthy donors and cancer patients. Using immunoSEQ multiplex PCR, the repertoire was profiled, and TCRdb retains in-frame clones only, with some absent. The data contain some 220,000 clones, about 93% of them singletons. Input material: blood. All receptors come from a man over 45 in good health.

The chain recombines TRBV6-6 with TRBJ1-2; tentatively, D is TRBD1 (6 bases). Trimming cost V 10 bases and J 3 bases, with 12 bases left between them. Germline V gene lookup returns CDR1 MNHNY and CDR2 SVGAGI (reference sequence). The CDR3 extends over 12 amino acids. CDR3 in DNA: TGTGCCACCCGCGCAGGGGACTATGGCTACACCTTC. Its protein is CATRAGDYGYTF.

This rearrangement joins TRBV6-5 to TRBJ1-4, with 7 bases aligning to TRBD1. The ends lost 5 bases at V and 3 bases at J; junction bases unmatched: 3. CDR1 is MNHEY and CDR2 is SVGAGI in the germline V gene. The CDR3 contains 14 residues. The CDR3 is CASSPGQPNEKLFF. The DNA of the CDR3 is TGTGCCAGCAGTCCGGGACAGCCTAATGAAAAACTGTTTTTT.

As for this clone: The same CDR3 arises from other DNA sequences in this sample as well. This chain uses TRBV6-4 with TRBJ2-2; D gene ambiguous. This CDR3 has 13 amino acids. Trimming pared 3 bases from V and 2 bases from J, leaving 4 bases between. Germline V gene sequence: CDR1 MRHNA, CDR2 SNTAGT. The CDR3 nucleotides are TGTGCCAGCAGTGAGGGTAACACCGGGGAGCTGTTTTTT. It is translated as CASSEGNTGELFF.